This TCR beta chain was documented in a study of T cell responses to AZD1222 COVID-19 vaccine. Study in general: Second doses were pooled across both intervals (about 4 or about 12 weeks).

Assay used: immunoSEQ multiplex PCR; TCRdb lists only in-frame clones, some missing. The data contain about 120,000 clones, 90% of them singletons. This clone turned up a few times. Its antigen is unknown. This CDR3 comprises 16 residues. Germline V gene lookup returns CDR1 SSHAT and CDR2 FNYEAQ (reference sequence). The V segment lost 5 bases and the J segment 5 bases; nucleotides outside the gene matches: 4. Study-wide results and limits: The sample set comprised mostly white British donors with more females, and clonal diversity was possibly underestimated.

This sequence joins TRBV7-7 and TRBJ2-2, with 14 bases that match TRBD2. This receptor was identified in an adult in good health. The sequencing used peripheral blood, collected on day 0 of AZD1222 vaccination. The CDR3 sequence is CASSPWTSGRTGELFF. The DNA of the CDR3 is TGTGCCAGCAGCCCCTGGACTAGCGGGAGGACCGGGGAGCTGTTTTTT.